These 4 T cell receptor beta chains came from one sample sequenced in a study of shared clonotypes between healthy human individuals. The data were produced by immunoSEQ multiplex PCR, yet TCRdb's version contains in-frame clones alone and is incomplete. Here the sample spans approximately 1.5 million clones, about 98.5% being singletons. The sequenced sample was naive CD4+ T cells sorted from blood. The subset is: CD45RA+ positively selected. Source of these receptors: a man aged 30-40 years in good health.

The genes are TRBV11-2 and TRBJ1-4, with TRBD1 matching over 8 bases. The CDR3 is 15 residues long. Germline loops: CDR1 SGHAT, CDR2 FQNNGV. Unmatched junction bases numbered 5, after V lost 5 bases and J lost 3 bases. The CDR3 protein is CASSQDRGPNEKLFF. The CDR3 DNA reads TGTGCCAGCAGCCAAGACAGGGGACCTAATGAAAAACTGTTTTTT.

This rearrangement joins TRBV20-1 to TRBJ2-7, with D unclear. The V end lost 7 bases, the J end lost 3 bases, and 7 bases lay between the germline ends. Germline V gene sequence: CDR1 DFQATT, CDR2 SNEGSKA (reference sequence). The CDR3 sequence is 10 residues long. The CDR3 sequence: CSGYNYEQYF. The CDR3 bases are TGCAGTGGGTATAACTACGAGCAGTACTTC.

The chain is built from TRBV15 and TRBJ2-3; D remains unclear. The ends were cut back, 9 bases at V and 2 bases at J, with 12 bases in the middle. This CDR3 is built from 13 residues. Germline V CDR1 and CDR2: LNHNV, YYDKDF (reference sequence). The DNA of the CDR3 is TGTGCCACGAAGGGATGGGCCACAGATACGCAGTATTTT. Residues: CATKGWATDTQYF.

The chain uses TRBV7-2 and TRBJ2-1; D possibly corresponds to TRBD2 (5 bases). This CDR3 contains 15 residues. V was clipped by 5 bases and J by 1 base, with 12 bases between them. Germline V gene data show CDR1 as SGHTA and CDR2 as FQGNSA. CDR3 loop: CASSKFSDSYNEQFF. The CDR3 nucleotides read TGTGCCAGCAGCAAATTTAGCGATTCCTACAATGAGCAGTTCTTC.